This TCR beta chain was recorded in a study of spatial heterogeneity in lung cancer. Study as a whole: The 60 to 90 donors had untreated early-stage non-small cell lung cancer. More than eight raw reads, on average, carried each unique TCR and UMI combination. Overall study results and limits: At resection, ubiquitous expanded tumor TCRs appeared in blood more than at follow-up.

On each TCR cDNA molecule, a unique molecular identifier was present. TCRdb reprocessed the 5' RACE reads via MiXCR and lists one record per CDR3 protein. The data show under 150,000 distinct CDR3 sequences, roughly a tenth seen once. This clonotype showed up just once. Its antigen is not known. This sequence may be a read error, since a much larger clone differs from it by one base. Time point denoted: blood at routine non-recurrence follow-up after resection. The CDR3 loop spans 16 amino acids. The V gene's germline CDR1 is SGHAT and CDR2 FQDESV (reference sequence). This rearrangement joins TRBV11-1 to TRBJ2-1; either TRBD1 or TRBD2 may supply D (7 bases each). The sequence was collected from a female donor with early-stage non-small cell lung cancer. The sequenced sample was PBMCs, obtained at follow-up. The CDR3 DNA sequence: TGTACCAGCAGCTCTACAGGGGAGGGGAATTACAATGAGCAGTTCTTC. Its protein product is CTSSSTGEGNYNEQFF.